This TCR beta chain stems from a study of T cell responses to AZD1222 COVID-19 vaccine. Sequenced by immunoSEQ multiplex PCR; TCRdb stores in-frame clones only, minus some. Of 130,000 to 150,000 clones in the sample, over 85% were seen once. Germline CDR1 is GTSNPN and CDR2 is SVGIG (reference sequence). This CDR3 is 19 amino acids long. The V gene lost 1 base and the J gene lost 4 bases, with 25 bases spanning the gap. The TCR originated in an adult who received the AZD1222 COVID-19 vaccine. V gene TRBV30 combines with J gene TRBJ2-2, with D possibly matching TRBD1 (5 bases). The specimen comprised peripheral blood, sampled 28 days after the second AZD1222 dose. The CDR3 spells CAWSGWRQNPPLGTGELFF. The CDR3 DNA sequence: TGTGCCTGGAGTGGGTGGCGACAGAACCCGCCATTAGGCACCGGGGAGCTGTTTTTT. Using reference TRBV30 and TRBJ2-2 for the parts outside the CDR3, the full variable domain is SQTIHQWPATLVQPVGSPLSLECTVEGTSNPNLYWYRQAAGRGLQLLFYSVGIGQISSEVPQNLSASRPQDRQFILSSKKLLLSDSGFYLCAWSGWRQNPPLGTGELFFGEGSRLTVL.